Following are 9 T cell receptor beta chains from one sample sequenced in a study of blood T cell repertoires in COVID-19. Some clones are missing from TCRdb's copy, which holds only in-frame ones; the method was immunoSEQ multiplex PCR. Among roughly 250,000 clones, just under 90% were seen once, and the ten largest hold around 3.5%. The sample taken for sequencing was peripheral blood. The receptors shown here come from a woman aged 40 to 50 with acute or convalescent COVID-19.

This clone was observed once. The chain carries TRBV10-1 and TRBJ1-4, with TRBD1 as a possible D gene (6 bases). Germline CDR1 is WNHNN and CDR2 is SYGVQD (reference sequence). CDR3 size: 15 residues. Trimming took off 3 bases at V and 8 bases at J, with 16 bases between the two ends. The CDR3 loop reads CASSEARGTGEKLFF. The CDR3 DNA is TGCGCCAGCAGTGAAGCCAGGGGCACGGGAGAAAAACTGTTTTTT.

This rearrangement joins TRBV3-1 (or the pseudogene TRBV3-2) to TRBJ1-2; 8 bases map to TRBD1. CDR3 size: 17 residues. Germline lookup yields CDR1 LGHDT and CDR2 YNNKEL (reference sequence). Trimming at V came to 1 base and at J to 4 bases, leaving 11 bases not matched to a gene. The CDR3 loop reads CASSQARIAGGGYGYTF. In DNA form, the CDR3 reads TGTGCCAGCAGCCAAGCCCGGATCGCAGGGGGCGGCTATGGCTACACCTTC.

Here the CDR3 DNA reads TGTGCCATCAAGGAGGCGCCCACAGATACGCAGTATTTT. Amino acids: CAIKEAPTDTQYF. V gene TRBV10-3 combines with J gene TRBJ2-3, with D possibly being TRBD2 (5 bases). The CDR3 covers 13 residues. The V gene lost 7 bases and the J gene lost 2 bases, with 10 bases spanning the gap. The germline V gene has CDR1 ENHRY and CDR2 SYGVKD.

The V and J genes are TRBV2 and TRBJ2-7; D might be TRBD1 (6 bases). This CDR3 comprises 11 residues. Germline CDR1 reads SNHLY; CDR2 reads FYNNEI. Trimming removed 2 bases from V and 12 bases from J, with 11 bases in between. CDR3 in DNA: TGTGCCAGCAGTGAAAGTGACAGGAGGTACGTC. Translated: CASSESDRRYV.

This rearrangement joins TRBV14 to TRBJ1-1, with TRBD1 matching 7 bases. CDR1 and CDR2 (germline): SGHDN, FVKESK. CDR3 length: 15 residues. V was clipped by 4 bases and J by 4 bases; unmatched bases: 9. CDR3 DNA sequence: TGTGCCAGCAGCCCAACACAGGGGATTAGCACTGAAGCTTTCTTT. Translated: CASSPTQGISTEAFF.

This chain connects TRBV9 to TRBJ1-1; D is uncertain. Germline V gene sequence: CDR1 SGDLS, CDR2 YYNGEE. The CDR3 is 13 residues long. The V end was cut by 3 bases, the J end by 5 bases, with 11 bases between. The CDR3 sequence: CASSARGPTEAFF. DNA for the CDR3: TGTGCCAGCAGCGCCCGCGGTCCAACTGAAGCTTTCTTT.

CDR3 region: CASSLDRGRGNTEAFF. CDR3 DNA sequence: TGTGCCAGCAGCTTAGATCGGGGTCGGGGGAACACTGAAGCTTTCTTT. This chain links TRBV7-2 with TRBJ1-1; no clear D. Germline V gene data show CDR1 as SGHTA and CDR2 as FQGNSA. This CDR3 spans 16 amino acids. With 1 base removed from V and 1 base from J, the gap between germline ends came to 13 bases.

This clone occurred once. V gene TRBV7-2 combines with J gene TRBJ2-1; a weak D match, TRBD2 (6 bases). This CDR3 has 17 residues. Germline assignment: CDR1 SGHTA and CDR2 FQGNSA. The V and J ends lost 0 bases and 1 base respectively, with 13 bases between them. The CDR3 region has the DNA TGTGCCAGCAGCTTAGCCGGGACTGGACCTTCCTACAATGAGCAGTTCTTC. Protein: CASSLAGTGPSYNEQFF. The whole variable domain, remainder taken from reference TRBV7-2 and TRBJ2-1, is GAGVSQSPSNKVTEKGKDVELRCDPISGHTALYWYRQSLGQGLEFLIYFQGNSAPDKSGLPSDRFSAERTGGSVSTLTIQRTQQEDSAVYLCASSLAGTGPSYNEQFFGPGTRLTVL.

The gene calls are TRBV19 and TRBJ1-1; tentative D call: TRBD1 (5 bases). Germline lookup yields CDR1 LNHDA and CDR2 SQIVND (reference sequence). Trimming shortened V by 9 bases and J by 3 bases, and 14 bases separated the two germline ends. The length of the CDR3 is 13 residues. The CDR3 DNA reads as TGTGCCAGCAGGGCCCTCGCGGACACTGAAGCTTTCTTT. Protein sequence: CASRALADTEAFF.